These T cell receptor beta chains were read from a single sample in a study of CD8 T cells in ankylosing spondylitis. TCRdb redid the calling of the 5' RACE reads with MiXCR, one entry per CDR3 protein. The table has approximately 100,000 distinct CDR3 sequences, 8% to 10% seen once. Sequences were obtained from blood, either unsorted or a sorted T cell fraction (not recorded which). These receptors were obtained from a male donor with ankylosing spondylitis or in good health (not recorded which). The CDR3 runs from the conserved cysteine through the conserved F or W. The order of the fields is J gene, D gene, V gene, clone size, CDR3 protein, CDR3 DNA. The D gene is left open where the match is weak. Rows give clone size only sometimes, using once, few, many, or a class for an expanded clone.

J: TRBJ1-1; D: NA; V: TRBV12-3/TRBV12-4; size: many; CDR3: CASSFPTGGEAFF; DNA: TGTGCCAGCAGTTTCCCCACTGGGGGAGAAGCTTTCTTT
J: TRBJ2-7; D: NA; V: TRBV5-1; size: NA; CDR3: CASSLAHRASGEQYF; DNA: TGCGCCAGCAGTTTGGCCCACAGGGCATCGGGGGAGCAGTACTTC
J: TRBJ1-1; D: NA; V: TRBV6-1; size: many; CDR3: CASSSSGVEAFF; DNA: TGTGCCAGCAGTTCCTCAGGGGTTGAAGCTTTCTTT
J: TRBJ2-4; D: TRBD1; V: TRBV6-5; size: NA; CDR3: CASSYTQGARENF; DNA: TGTGCCAGCAGTTACACCCAGGGGGCACGGGAGAACTTC
J: TRBJ2-1; D: NA; V: TRBV6-2/TRBV6-3; size: many; CDR3: CASTAGPSYNEQFF; DNA: TGTGCCAGCACGGCGGGACCTTCCTACAATGAGCAGTTCTTC
J: TRBJ1-1; D: NA; V: TRBV12-3/TRBV12-4; size: many; CDR3: CASSPLGSGTEAFF; DNA: TGTGCCAGCAGCCCCTTGGGCAGCGGGACTGAAGCTTTCTTT
J: TRBJ2-5; D: NA; V: TRBV2; size: many; CDR3: CASSEGRVRVETQYF; DNA: TGTGCCAGCAGTGAAGGGCGAGTCCGTGTTGAGACCCAGTACTTC
J: TRBJ2-5; D: TRBD2; V: TRBV29-1; size: many; CDR3: CSVEGGKLAERQETQYF; DNA: TGCAGCGTTGAAGGGGGGAAGCTAGCGGAACGCCAAGAGACCCAGTACTTC
J: TRBJ2-1; D: TRBD2; V: TRBV6-1; size: many; CDR3: CASSGRSSYNEQFF; DNA: TGTGCCAGCAGCGGGAGGTCTTCCTACAATGAGCAGTTCTTC
J: TRBJ2-7; D: NA; V: TRBV2; size: many; CDR3: CASNLSGDEQYF; DNA: TGTGCCAGCAACCTAAGCGGCGACGAGCAGTACTTC
J: TRBJ2-3; D: NA; V: TRBV9; size: many; CDR3: CASSVFTGQDTQYF; DNA: TGTGCCAGCAGCGTATTCACGGGCCAGGATACGCAGTATTTT
J: TRBJ2-1; D: TRBD1; V: TRBV18; size: few; CDR3: CASSPRDSDNEQFF; DNA: TGTGCCAGCTCACCACGGGACAGCGACAATGAGCAGTTCTTC
J: TRBJ2-7; D: TRBD1; V: TRBV5-1; size: many; CDR3: CASSPGTARREQYF; DNA: TGCGCCAGCAGCCCGGGGACAGCCCGACGCGAGCAGTACTTC
J: TRBJ2-5; D: NA; V: TRBV11-2; size: many; CDR3: CASSLGTSLKTQYF; DNA: TGTGCCAGCAGCCTCGGGACTTCCCTGAAGACCCAGTACTTC
J: TRBJ2-3; D: NA; V: TRBV11-2; size: many; CDR3: CASNFRAFTDTQYF; DNA: TGTGCCAGCAACTTCCGGGCATTTACAGATACGCAGTATTTT
J: TRBJ2-7; D: TRBD1; V: TRBV29-1; size: many; CDR3: CSVESGDRATYEQYF; DNA: TGCAGCGTTGAATCGGGGGACAGGGCAACCTACGAGCAGTACTTC
J: TRBJ2-5; D: TRBD2; V: TRBV11-2; size: many; CDR3: CASRLDGRRGETQYF; DNA: TGTGCCAGCAGATTAGACGGGAGGAGAGGGGAGACCCAGTACTTC
J: TRBJ2-2; D: NA; V: TRBV20-1; size: many; CDR3: CSATGPRGSANTGELFF; DNA: TGCAGTGCTACTGGCCCTCGAGGAAGTGCGAACACCGGGGAGCTGTTTTTT
J: TRBJ2-3; D: NA; V: TRBV11-1; size: many; CDR3: CASQQGARADTQYF; DNA: TGTGCCAGTCAACAGGGAGCTCGGGCAGATACGCAGTATTTT
J: TRBJ2-5; D: NA; V: TRBV29-1; size: NA; CDR3: CSVDLTQETQYF; DNA: TGCAGCGTTGACCTGACGCAAGAGACCCAGTACTTC
J: TRBJ1-6; D: TRBD1; V: TRBV20-1; size: many; CDR3: CSALDRANSPLHF; DNA: TGCAGTGCTTTAGACAGGGCCAATTCACCCCTCCACTTT
J: TRBJ2-5; D: NA; V: TRBV11-2; size: NA; CDR3: CASSSLARPQETQYF; DNA: TGTGCCAGCAGCTCGCTAGCGCGACCCCAAGAGACCCAGTACTTC
J: TRBJ2-7; D: NA; V: TRBV30; size: many; CDR3: CAWEKDAYEQYF; DNA: TGTGCCTGGGAAAAGGATGCATACGAGCAGTACTTC
J: TRBJ1-1; D: NA; V: TRBV11-1; size: NA; CDR3: CASSLGVGTEAFF; DNA: TGTGCCAGCAGCCTCGGGGTCGGCACTGAAGCTTTCTTT
J: TRBJ1-2; D: TRBD1; V: TRBV9; size: many; CDR3: CASSALTGPHGYTF; DNA: TGTGCCAGCAGCGCCCTGACAGGGCCCCATGGCTACACCTTC
J: TRBJ2-1; D: NA; V: TRBV4-2; size: many; CDR3: CASSQARSNYNEQFF; DNA: TGTGCCAGCAGCCAAGCCAGGAGCAACTACAATGAGCAGTTCTTC
J: TRBJ2-7; D: TRBD1; V: TRBV20-1; size: many; CDR3: CSANGQGTPYEQYF; DNA: TGCAGTGCTAATGGACAGGGGACCCCCTACGAGCAGTACTTC
J: TRBJ1-4; D: NA; V: TRBV2; size: many; CDR3: CASREPGANEKLFF; DNA: TGTGCCAGCAGGGAGCCGGGGGCTAATGAAAAACTGTTTTTT
J: TRBJ2-1; D: NA; V: TRBV10-3; size: many; CDR3: CAISESGLVNEQFF; DNA: TGTGCCATCAGTGAGTCCGGGCTGGTGAATGAGCAGTTCTTC
J: TRBJ2-3; D: NA; V: TRBV5-1; size: many; CDR3: CASSFIPDGYSTDTQYF; DNA: TGCGCCAGCAGCTTCATACCCGACGGGTATAGCACAGATACGCAGTATTTT
J: TRBJ1-1; D: TRBD1; V: TRBV20-1; size: few; CDR3: CSARDRVRGAEAFF; DNA: TGCAGTGCTAGAGATCGAGTCAGGGGGGCTGAAGCTTTCTTT
J: TRBJ1-6; D: NA; V: TRBV20-1; size: many; CDR3: CSALETANSPLHF; DNA: TGCAGTGCTCTTGAGACGGCGAATTCACCCCTCCACTTT
J: TRBJ1-6; D: NA; V: TRBV27; size: many; CDR3: CASSFARRLADYNSPLHF; DNA: TGTGCCAGCAGTTTTGCCAGACGATTGGCGGATTATAATTCACCCCTCCACTTT
J: TRBJ2-7; D: NA; V: TRBV25-1; size: many; CDR3: CASSRGKAAQSYEQYF; DNA: TGTGCCAGCAGCCGAGGAAAAGCGGCTCAGTCCTACGAGCAGTACTTC
J: TRBJ2-1; D: TRBD2; V: TRBV12-3/TRBV12-4; size: many; CDR3: CASSLELRERAFF; DNA: TGTGCCAGCAGCCTTGAATTGCGGGAGCGGGCGTTCTTC
J: TRBJ1-2; D: NA; V: TRBV5-5; size: NA; CDR3: CASGVMSYGYTF; DNA: TGTGCCAGCGGGGTGATGTCCTATGGCTACACCTTC
J: TRBJ2-3; D: TRBD1; V: TRBV20-1; size: NA; CDR3: CSVWVPGQGRTDTQYF; DNA: TGCAGTGTCTGGGTCCCGGGACAGGGCCGCACAGATACGCAGTATTTT
J: TRBJ1-1; D: NA; V: TRBV19; size: few; CDR3: CASSMRTASTEAFF; DNA: TGTGCCAGTAGTATGCGGACAGCCTCCACTGAAGCTTTCTTT
J: TRBJ2-1; D: NA; V: TRBV24-1; size: many; CDR3: CATSDPSLANEQFF; DNA: TGTGCCACCAGTGACCCTTCTCTAGCTAATGAGCAGTTCTTC
J: TRBJ1-2; D: TRBD1; V: TRBV5-1; size: many; CDR3: CASSFAPGQGAKNYGYTF; DNA: TGCGCCAGCAGCTTCGCTCCGGGACAGGGGGCGAAAAACTATGGCTACACCTTC